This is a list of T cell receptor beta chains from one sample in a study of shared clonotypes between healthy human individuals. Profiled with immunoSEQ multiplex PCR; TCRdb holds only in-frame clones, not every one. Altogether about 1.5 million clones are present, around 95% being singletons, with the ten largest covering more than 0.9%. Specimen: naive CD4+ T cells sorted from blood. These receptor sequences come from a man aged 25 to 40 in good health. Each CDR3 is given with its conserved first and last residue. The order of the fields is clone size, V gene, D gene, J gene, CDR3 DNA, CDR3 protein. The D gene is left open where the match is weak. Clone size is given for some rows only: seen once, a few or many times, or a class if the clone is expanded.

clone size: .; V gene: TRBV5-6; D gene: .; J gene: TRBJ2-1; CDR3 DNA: TGTGCCAGCAGCTTGGGGGGGGAGTCCCATGAGCAGTTCTTC; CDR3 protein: CASSLGGESHEQFF
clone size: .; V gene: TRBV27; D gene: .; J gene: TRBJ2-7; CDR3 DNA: TGTGCCAGCAGTTTTGAGGGTTCGGACAGCTACGAGCAGTACTTC; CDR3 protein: CASSFEGSDSYEQYF
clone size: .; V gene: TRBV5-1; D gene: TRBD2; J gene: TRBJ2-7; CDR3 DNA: TGCGCCAGCAGCACTGGACTAGCCAACTCCTACGAGCAGTACTTC; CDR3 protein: CASSTGLANSYEQYF
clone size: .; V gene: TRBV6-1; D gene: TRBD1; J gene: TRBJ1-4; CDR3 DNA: TGTGCCAGCAGTGAATCCAGGGGGCAGGGTGAAAAACTGTTTTTT; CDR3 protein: CASSESRGQGEKLFF
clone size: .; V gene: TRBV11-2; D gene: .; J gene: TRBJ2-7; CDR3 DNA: TGTGCCAGCAACGAAGTTTTGGGGGACCGGGACTACGAGCAGTACTTC; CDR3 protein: CASNEVLGDRDYEQYF
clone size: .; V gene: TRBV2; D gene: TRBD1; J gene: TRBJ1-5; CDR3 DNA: TGTGCCAGCAGTAAGGACAGGGGCAATCAGCCCCAGCATTTT; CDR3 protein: CASSKDRGNQPQHF
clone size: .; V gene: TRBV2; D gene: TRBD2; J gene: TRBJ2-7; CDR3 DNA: TGTGCCAGCAGCCCGGGACTAGCGGGACGCAGCTCCTACGAGCAGTACTTC; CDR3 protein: CASSPGLAGRSSYEQYF
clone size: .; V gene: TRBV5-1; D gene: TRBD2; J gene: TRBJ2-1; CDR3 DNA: TGCGCCAGCAGCCCCACTAGCGGGGCACCCAATGAGCAGTTCTTC; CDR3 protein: CASSPTSGAPNEQFF
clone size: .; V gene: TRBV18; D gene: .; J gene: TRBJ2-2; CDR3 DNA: TGTGCCAGCTCAGGATCACGGGAGCGCGACACCGGGGAGCTGTTTTTT; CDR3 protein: CASSGSRERDTGELFF
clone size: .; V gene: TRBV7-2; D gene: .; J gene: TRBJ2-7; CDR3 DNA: TGTGCCAGCAGCTTAGCAGCCTTGGAATCCTACGAGCAGTACTTC; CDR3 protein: CASSLAALESYEQYF
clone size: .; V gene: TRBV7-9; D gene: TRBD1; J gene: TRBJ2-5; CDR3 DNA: TGTGCCAGCAGCTTAGGGGACAGGGACAAAGAGACCCAGTACTTC; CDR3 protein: CASSLGDRDKETQYF
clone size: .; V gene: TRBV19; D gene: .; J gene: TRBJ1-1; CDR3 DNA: TGTGCCAGTAGTATCCCTGGGGGGGCGCCCGAAGCTTTCTTT; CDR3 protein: CASSIPGGAPEAFF
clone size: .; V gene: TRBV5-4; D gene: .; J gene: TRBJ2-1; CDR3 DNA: TGTGCCAGCAGCTTCTCGGGCGAGAATGAGCAGTTCTTC; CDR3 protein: CASSFSGENEQFF
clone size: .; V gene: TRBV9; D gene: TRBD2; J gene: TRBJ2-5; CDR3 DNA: TGTGCCAGCAGCTCGCACCAAGCGGGAGGCGGGGAGACCCAGTACTTC; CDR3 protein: CASSSHQAGGGETQYF
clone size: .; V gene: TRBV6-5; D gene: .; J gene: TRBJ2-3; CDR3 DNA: TGTGCCAGCAGTTACTTCAGTTTGGGCAGTAGTCTTTATTTT; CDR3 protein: CASSYFSLGSSLYF
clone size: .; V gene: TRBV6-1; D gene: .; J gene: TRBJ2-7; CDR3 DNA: TGTGCCAGCAGTGAAAGGGGGGGGTTCTCCTACGAGCAGTACTTC; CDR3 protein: CASSERGGFSYEQYF
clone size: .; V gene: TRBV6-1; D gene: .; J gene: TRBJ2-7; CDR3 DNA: TGTGCCAGCAGTGATCGGACTTATACTACGGGGGAGCAGTACTTC; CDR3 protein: CASSDRTYTTGEQYF
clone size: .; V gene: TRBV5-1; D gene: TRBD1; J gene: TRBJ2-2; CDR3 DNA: TGCGCCAGCAGGCCCTTGAGACAGGGGATTTCCACCGGGGAGCTGTTTTTT; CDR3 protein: CASRPLRQGISTGELFF
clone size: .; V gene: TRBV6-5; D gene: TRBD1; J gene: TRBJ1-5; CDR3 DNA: TGTGCCAGCCAGGACAGGGACGGTCAGCCCCAGCATTTT; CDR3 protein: CASQDRDGQPQHF
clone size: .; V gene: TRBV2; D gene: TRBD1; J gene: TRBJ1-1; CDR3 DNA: TGTGCCAGCGCGACAGGGGCCGGAAACACTGAAGCTTTCTTT; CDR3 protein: CASATGAGNTEAFF
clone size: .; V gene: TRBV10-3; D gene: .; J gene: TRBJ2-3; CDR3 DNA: TGTGCCATCAGTCAGGTAACCTACACAGATACGCAGTATTTT; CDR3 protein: CAISQVTYTDTQYF
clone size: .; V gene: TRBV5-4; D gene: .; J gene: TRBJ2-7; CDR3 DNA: TGTGCCAGCAGCTCCCGAGGTGGGAGAGGGTACGAGCAGTACTTC; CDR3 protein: CASSSRGGRGYEQYF
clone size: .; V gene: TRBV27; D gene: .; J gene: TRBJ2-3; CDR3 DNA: TGTGCCAGCAGTTTAAGGAGTACCAGTGGGCCAATCACAGATACGCAGTATTTT; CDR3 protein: CASSLRSTSGPITDTQYF
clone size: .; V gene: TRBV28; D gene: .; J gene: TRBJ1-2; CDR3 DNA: TGTGCCAGCAGTCAACCGGGCTATGGCTACACCTTC; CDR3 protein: CASSQPGYGYTF
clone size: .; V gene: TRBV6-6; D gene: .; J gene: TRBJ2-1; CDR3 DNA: TGTGCCAGCAGTTACCCCAACAATGAGCAGTTCTTC; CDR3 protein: CASSYPNNEQFF
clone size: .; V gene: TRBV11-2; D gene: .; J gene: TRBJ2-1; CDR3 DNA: TGTGCCAGCACCCAGCTACTCCTAAATGAGCAGTTCTTC; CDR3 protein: CASTQLLLNEQFF
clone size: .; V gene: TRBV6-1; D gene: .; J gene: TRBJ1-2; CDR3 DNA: TGTGCCAGCAGTGAGCGACAGGAAGGTAATGGCTACACCTTC; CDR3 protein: CASSERQEGNGYTF
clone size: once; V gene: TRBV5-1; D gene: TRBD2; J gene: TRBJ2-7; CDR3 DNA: TGCGCCAGCAGCTTGGCCCCGACTAGCAGCCCCTACGAGCAGTACTTC; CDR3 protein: CASSLAPTSSPYEQYF
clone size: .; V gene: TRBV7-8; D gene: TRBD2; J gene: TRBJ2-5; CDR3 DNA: TGTGCCAGCAGCTTAGCCCCCCTAGCGGGAACCCAAGAGACCCAGTACTTC; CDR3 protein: CASSLAPLAGTQETQYF
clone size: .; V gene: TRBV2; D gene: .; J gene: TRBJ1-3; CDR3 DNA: TGTGCCAGCAGTGATGGGGCTGGAAACACCATATATTTT; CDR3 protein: CASSDGAGNTIYF
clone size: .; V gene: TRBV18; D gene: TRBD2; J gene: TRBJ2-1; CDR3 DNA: TGTGCCAGCTCACCTTTTAGCGGGGAGGGGTTTAATGAGCAGTTCTTC; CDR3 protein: CASSPFSGEGFNEQFF
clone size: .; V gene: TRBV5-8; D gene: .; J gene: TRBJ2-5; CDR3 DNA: TGTGCCAGCAGCTCCATACTTCCTAAGACGGGAAGACCGGAGACCCAGTACTTC; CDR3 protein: CASSSILPKTGRPETQYF
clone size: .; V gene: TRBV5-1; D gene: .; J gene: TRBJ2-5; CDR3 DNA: TGCGCCAGCAGCTTGGTTGGAGGGGGGGAGACCCAGTACTTC; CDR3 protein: CASSLVGGGETQYF
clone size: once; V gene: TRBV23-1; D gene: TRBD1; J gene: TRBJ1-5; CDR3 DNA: TGCGCCAGCAGTCAATCCGGGGACAGGGGCAATCAGCCCCAGCATTTT; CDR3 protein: CASSQSGDRGNQPQHF
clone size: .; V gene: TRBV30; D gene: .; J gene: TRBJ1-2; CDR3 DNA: TGTGCCTGGAGGCTGACAGCATCGTATGGCTACACCTTC; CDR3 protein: CAWRLTASYGYTF
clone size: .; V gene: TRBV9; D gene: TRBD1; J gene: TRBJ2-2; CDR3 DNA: TGTGCCAGCAGCTCAGGGACAGTGAACACCGGGGAGCTGTTTTTT; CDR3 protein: CASSSGTVNTGELFF
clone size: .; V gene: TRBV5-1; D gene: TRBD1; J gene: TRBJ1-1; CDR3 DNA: TGCGCCAGCAGCCGGACAGGGTCGAACACTGAAGCTTTCTTT; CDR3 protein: CASSRTGSNTEAFF
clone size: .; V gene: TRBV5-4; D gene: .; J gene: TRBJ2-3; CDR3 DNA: TGTGCCAGCAGCCCGGGGGAGGGGGGCACAGATACGCAGTATTTT; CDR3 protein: CASSPGEGGTDTQYF
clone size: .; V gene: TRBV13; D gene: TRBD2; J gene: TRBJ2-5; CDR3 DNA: TGTGCCAGCAGTGGGGCGGGAGGGTACCAAGAGACCCAGTACTTC; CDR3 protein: CASSGAGGYQETQYF
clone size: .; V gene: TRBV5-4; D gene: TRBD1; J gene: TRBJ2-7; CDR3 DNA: TGTGCCAGCAGCTCGAAGACAGGGGCGGGAGAGCAGTACTTC; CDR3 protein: CASSSKTGAGEQYF
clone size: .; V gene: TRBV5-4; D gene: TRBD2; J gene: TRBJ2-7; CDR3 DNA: TGTGCCAGCAGCCAGCGGGAGGCTGACGAGCAGTACTTC; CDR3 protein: CASSQREADEQYF
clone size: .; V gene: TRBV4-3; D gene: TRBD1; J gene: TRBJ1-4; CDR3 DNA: TGCGCCAGCAGCCAAGATCCGACAGGGTCTAATGAAAAACTGTTTTTT; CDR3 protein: CASSQDPTGSNEKLFF
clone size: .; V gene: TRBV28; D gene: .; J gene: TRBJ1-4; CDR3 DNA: TGTGCCAGCAGCTCGACATCGCGGATATCCCGAGGGGAAAAACTGTTTTTT; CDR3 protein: CASSSTSRISRGEKLFF
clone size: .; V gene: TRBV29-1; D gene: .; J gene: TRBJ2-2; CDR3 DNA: TGCAGCGTTGAGCCCGGGGGAAACACCGGGGAGCTGTTTTTT; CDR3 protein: CSVEPGGNTGELFF
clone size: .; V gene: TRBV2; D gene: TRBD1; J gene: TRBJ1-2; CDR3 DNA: TGTGCCAGCAGAGACACAGGGGGAAATGGCTACACCTTC; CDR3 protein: CASRDTGGNGYTF
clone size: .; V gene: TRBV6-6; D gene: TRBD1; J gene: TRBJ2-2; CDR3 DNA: TGTGCCATTCGACCGGGACAGTTGAACACCGGGGAGCTGTTTTTT; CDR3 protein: CAIRPGQLNTGELFF
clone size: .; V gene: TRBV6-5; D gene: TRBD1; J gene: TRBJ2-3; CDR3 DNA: TGTGCCAGCAGTTACGGGACAGGACTCTCCGCAGATACGCAGTATTTT; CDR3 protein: CASSYGTGLSADTQYF
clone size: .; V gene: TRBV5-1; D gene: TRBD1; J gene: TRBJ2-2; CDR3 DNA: TGCGCCAGCAGCTCCTCCGGGACAGGGGGCTGGACCGGGGAGCTGTTTTTT; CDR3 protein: CASSSSGTGGWTGELFF
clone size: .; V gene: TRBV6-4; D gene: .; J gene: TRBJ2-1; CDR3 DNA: TGTGCCAGCAGTGTTTGGGGGGGCGACAATGAGCAGTTCTTC; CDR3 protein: CASSVWGGDNEQFF
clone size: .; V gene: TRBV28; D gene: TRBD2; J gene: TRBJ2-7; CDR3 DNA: TGTGCCAGCAGTCCCACGGGGGGGTCGACCTACGAGCAGTACTTC; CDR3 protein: CASSPTGGSTYEQYF
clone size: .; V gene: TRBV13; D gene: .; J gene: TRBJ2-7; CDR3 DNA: TGTGCCAGCAGCTCGTGGGGCAGGGGCTACGAGCAGTACTTC; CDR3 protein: CASSSWGRGYEQYF
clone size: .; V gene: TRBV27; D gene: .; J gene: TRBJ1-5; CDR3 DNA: TGTGCCAGCAGTCTTCTGGGACAATACAATCAGCCCCAGCATTTT; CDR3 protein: CASSLLGQYNQPQHF
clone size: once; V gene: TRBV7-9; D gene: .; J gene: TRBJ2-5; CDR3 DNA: TGTGCCAGCAGCCCTAAGGGGGAGACCCAGTACTTC; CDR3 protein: CASSPKGETQYF